The rows below give T cell receptor beta chains drawn from one sample of a study of shared clonotypes between healthy human individuals. The repertoire was sequenced with immunoSEQ multiplex PCR; TCRdb's copy has only in-frame clones and lacks some. The sample has over a million clones; 96% are singletons. The source material was naive CD4+ T cells sorted from blood. These receptors all come from a man aged 25-45 years in good health. The CDR3 runs from the conserved cysteine through the conserved F or W. Fields, in order: D gene, V gene, CDR3 length, J gene, clone size, CDR3 protein, CDR3 DNA. A D gene is named only where the DNA matches it firmly. Clone sizes are given selectively: once, few, many, or a class where the clone is expanded.

D: -; V: TRBV5-8; length: 14; J: TRBJ1-2; size: -; CDR3: CAQGRVQTLGGYTF; DNA: TGTGCTCAGGGCCGTGTTCAGACCCTCGGTGGCTACACCTTC
D: -; V: TRBV5-1; length: 16; J: TRBJ2-7; size: once; CDR3: CASSLAPGTDTYEQYF; DNA: TGCGCCAGCAGCTTGGCACCCGGGACGGACACCTACGAGCAGTACTTC
D: -; V: TRBV29-1; length: 13; J: TRBJ2-2; size: -; CDR3: CSVGAGSGGELFF; DNA: TGCAGCGTTGGGGCAGGGTCTGGCGGGGAGCTGTTTTTT
D: -; V: TRBV28; length: 15; J: TRBJ1-4; size: -; CDR3: CASRAQQGLFEKLFF; DNA: TGTGCCAGCAGGGCCCAACAGGGTTTGTTTGAAAAACTGTTTTTT
D: -; V: TRBV5-6; length: 15; J: TRBJ1-4; size: -; CDR3: CASSTRAGRNEKLFF; DNA: TGTGCCAGCAGCACTAGGGCCGGGCGTAATGAAAAACTGTTTTTT
D: TRBD1; V: TRBV29-1; length: 14; J: TRBJ2-7; size: -; CDR3: CSVAGTGASYEQYF; DNA: TGCAGCGTCGCCGGGACAGGGGCCTCCTACGAGCAGTACTTC
D: -; V: TRBV7-8; length: 11; J: TRBJ1-3; size: -; CDR3: CASSLEDTIYF; DNA: TGTGCCAGCAGCTTAGAGGACACCATATATTTT
D: TRBD1; V: TRBV5-1; length: 16; J: TRBJ1-2; size: -; CDR3: CASSAGQAFPSYGYTF; DNA: TGCGCCAGCAGCGCGGGACAGGCGTTCCCCTCCTATGGCTACACCTTC
D: -; V: TRBV7-2; length: 15; J: TRBJ2-7; size: -; CDR3: CASSLVGRTSYEQYF; DNA: TGTGCCAGCAGCTTAGTGGGCAGGACGTCCTACGAGCAGTACTTC
D: TRBD1; V: TRBV25-1; length: 15; J: TRBJ2-2; size: once; CDR3: CASLWTGVYTGELFF; DNA: TGTGCCAGCCTCTGGACAGGAGTATACACCGGGGAGCTGTTTTTT
D: -; V: TRBV20-1; length: 11; J: TRBJ2-2; size: -; CDR3: CSATDTGELFF; DNA: TGCAGTGCCACAGACACCGGGGAGCTGTTTTTT
D: -; V: TRBV7-2; length: 13; J: TRBJ2-7; size: once; CDR3: CASSLRAPYEQYF; DNA: TGTGCCAGCAGCTTGAGGGCCCCCTACGAGCAGTACTTC
D: TRBD2; V: TRBV4-2; length: 17; J: TRBJ2-2; size: -; CDR3: CASSQDASGANTGELFF; DNA: TGTGCCAGCAGCCAAGATGCTAGCGGGGCGAACACCGGGGAGCTGTTTTTT
D: -; V: TRBV5-1; length: 16; J: TRBJ1-1; size: once; CDR3: CASSLSGTDVLTEAFF; DNA: TGCGCCAGCAGCCTTTCCGGGACCGACGTTCTTACTGAAGCTTTCTTT
D: TRBD1; V: TRBV15; length: 14; J: TRBJ1-1; size: -; CDR3: CATSGQVVITEAFF; DNA: TGTGCCACCAGCGGACAGGTAGTGATCACTGAAGCTTTCTTT
D: -; V: TRBV28; length: 14; J: TRBJ2-7; size: -; CDR3: CASIDHPPSDEQYF; DNA: TGTGCCAGCATCGATCATCCGCCTAGCGACGAGCAGTACTTC
D: -; V: TRBV29-1; length: 16; J: TRBJ2-7; size: -; CDR3: CSVDGPNGQFSYEQYF; DNA: TGCAGCGTTGATGGGCCTAATGGACAGTTCTCCTACGAGCAGTACTTC
D: -; V: TRBV18; length: 18; J: TRBJ1-3; size: -; CDR3: CASSPFFGAAGSGNTIYF; DNA: TGTGCCAGCTCACCATTCTTTGGGGCTGCTGGATCTGGAAACACCATATATTTT
D: -; V: TRBV9; length: 11; J: TRBJ2-3; size: -; CDR3: CASRRTNTQYF; DNA: TGTGCCAGCAGACGGACGAATACGCAGTATTTT
D: TRBD2; V: TRBV10-1; length: 15; J: TRBJ2-7; size: once; CDR3: CASSDPSGGSYEQYF; DNA: TGCGCCAGCAGCGACCCTAGCGGGGGCTCCTACGAGCAGTACTTC
D: TRBD2; V: TRBV5-1; length: 16; J: TRBJ2-1; size: -; CDR3: CASSAGLAGGRGEQFF; DNA: TGCGCCAGCAGCGCGGGACTAGCGGGAGGGCGGGGTGAGCAGTTCTTC
D: -; V: TRBV7-9; length: 14; J: TRBJ2-7; size: -; CDR3: CASSLGGISYEQYF; DNA: TGTGCCAGCAGCTTAGGCGGGATTTCCTACGAGCAGTACTTC
D: -; V: TRBV12-5; length: 14; J: TRBJ2-1; size: -; CDR3: CASGLGLHYNEQFF; DNA: TGTGCTAGTGGTTTGGGACTCCATTACAATGAGCAGTTCTTC
D: -; V: TRBV7-2; length: 15; J: TRBJ1-1; size: -; CDR3: CASSPVRGLNTEAFF; DNA: TGTGCCAGCAGCCCCGTCCGGGGCCTGAACACTGAAGCTTTCTTT
D: -; V: TRBV7-2; length: 14; J: TRBJ2-1; size: -; CDR3: CASSRSEAYNEQFF; DNA: TGTGCCAGCAGCCGCAGTGAAGCCTACAATGAGCAGTTCTTC